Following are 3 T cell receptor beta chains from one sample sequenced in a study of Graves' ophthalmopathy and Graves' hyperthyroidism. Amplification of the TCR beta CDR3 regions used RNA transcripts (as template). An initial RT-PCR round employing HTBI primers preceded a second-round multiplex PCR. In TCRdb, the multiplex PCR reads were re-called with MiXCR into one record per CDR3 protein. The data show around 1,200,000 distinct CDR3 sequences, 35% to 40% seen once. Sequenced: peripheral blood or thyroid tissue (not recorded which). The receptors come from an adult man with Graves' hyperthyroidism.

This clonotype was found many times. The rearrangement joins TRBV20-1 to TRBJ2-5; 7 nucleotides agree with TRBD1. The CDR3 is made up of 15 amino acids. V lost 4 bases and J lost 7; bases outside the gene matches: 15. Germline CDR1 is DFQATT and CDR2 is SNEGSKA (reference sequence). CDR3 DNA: TGCAGTGCTACGAATGGACAGGTGTCTTTTGTGACCCAGTACTTC. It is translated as CSATNGQVSFVTQYF.

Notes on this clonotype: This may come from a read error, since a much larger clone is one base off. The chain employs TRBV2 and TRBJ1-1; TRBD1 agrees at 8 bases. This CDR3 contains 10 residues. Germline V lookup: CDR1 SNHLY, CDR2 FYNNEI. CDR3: CAGRQGTAFF. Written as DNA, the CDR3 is TGTGCCGGCAGACAGGGGACGGCTTTCTTT.

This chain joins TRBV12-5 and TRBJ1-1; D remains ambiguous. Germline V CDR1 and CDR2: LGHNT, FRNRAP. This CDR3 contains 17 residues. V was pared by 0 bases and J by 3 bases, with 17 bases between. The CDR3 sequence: CASGLVRSGDGYTEAFF. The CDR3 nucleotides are TGTGCTAGTGGTTTGGTACGATCCGGGGATGGGTACACTGAAGCTTTCTTT.